A selection of T cell receptor beta chains follows, all from one sample in a study of beta chain features in type 1 diabetes. Repertoires were generated with immunoSEQ multiplex PCR, while TCRdb's copy carries only in-frame clones and drops some. Here the sample spans a few hundred thousand clones, 8% to 10% being singletons. Sequencing was carried out using central memory CD4+ T cells from blood. These receptors were obtained from a man aged 25 to 40 with type 1 diabetes. Both conserved end residues are part of each CDR3. Each record gives: CDR3 protein, CDR3 DNA, D gene, J gene, V gene, clone size. A D gene is named only where the DNA matches it firmly. Only part of the rows carry a size: once, few, many, or a class if the clone is expanded.

cdr3_aa: CASSLVPEDTQYF
cdr3_nt: TGCGCCAGCAGCTTGGTCCCTGAGGATACCCAGTACTTC
d_call: NA
j_call: TRBJ2-5
v_call: TRBV5-1
clone_size: few

cdr3_aa: CASSQEGQLDQPQHF
cdr3_nt: TGCGCCAGCAGCCAAGAGGGACAATTGGATCAGCCCCAGCATTTT
d_call: NA
j_call: TRBJ1-5
v_call: TRBV4-1
clone_size: NA

cdr3_aa: CASSELESSDDEQFF
cdr3_nt: TGTGCCAGCAGTGAGCTGGAGTCTAGTGACGATGAGCAGTTCTTC
d_call: NA
j_call: TRBJ2-1
v_call: TRBV2
clone_size: few

cdr3_aa: CASSRQGGNTEAFF
cdr3_nt: TGTGCCAGTAGTAGACAGGGTGGGAACACTGAAGCTTTCTTT
d_call: TRBD1
j_call: TRBJ1-1
v_call: TRBV19
clone_size: few

cdr3_aa: CASSRTVGDTQYF
cdr3_nt: TGCGCCAGCAGCCGCACTGTGGGAGATACGCAGTATTTT
d_call: NA
j_call: TRBJ2-3
v_call: TRBV4-3
clone_size: NA

cdr3_aa: CASSSPSRGTDTQYF
cdr3_nt: TGTGCCAGCAGCTCCCCATCGAGGGGCACAGATACGCAGTATTTT
d_call: NA
j_call: TRBJ2-3
v_call: TRBV7-9
clone_size: few

cdr3_aa: CAWARQVNEQYF
cdr3_nt: TGTGCCTGGGCTAGACAGGTCAACGAGCAGTACTTC
d_call: NA
j_call: TRBJ2-7
v_call: TRBV30
clone_size: many

cdr3_aa: CASSPGRQPPVTDTQYF
cdr3_nt: TGTGCCAGCAGCCCCGGGCGGCAGCCGCCCGTTACAGATACGCAGTATTTT
d_call: NA
j_call: TRBJ2-3
v_call: TRBV9
clone_size: NA

cdr3_aa: CASSYSWTATDTQYF
cdr3_nt: TGTGCCAGCAGTTACTCCTGGACGGCTACAGATACGCAGTATTTT
d_call: NA
j_call: TRBJ2-3
v_call: TRBV6-5
clone_size: few

cdr3_aa: CASSFRGDGYTF
cdr3_nt: TGTGCCAGCAGCTTCAGGGGGGACGGCTACACCTTC
d_call: TRBD1
j_call: TRBJ1-2
v_call: TRBV7-2
clone_size: NA

cdr3_aa: CASSEALAGTNTQYF
cdr3_nt: TGTGCCAGCAGTGAAGCGCTGGCAGGGACAAATACGCAGTATTTT
d_call: NA
j_call: TRBJ2-3
v_call: TRBV6-1
clone_size: few

cdr3_aa: CASSVAGGPGEQFF
cdr3_nt: TGTGCCAGCAGCGTAGCGGGAGGGCCTGGTGAGCAGTTCTTC
d_call: TRBD2
j_call: TRBJ2-1
v_call: TRBV6-4
clone_size: few

cdr3_aa: CASSTGTAGANVLTF
cdr3_nt: TGTGCCAGTAGTACCGGGACAGCCGGGGCCAACGTCCTGACTTTC
d_call: TRBD1
j_call: TRBJ2-6
v_call: TRBV19
clone_size: medium-sized

cdr3_aa: CASSSTGISGANVLTF
cdr3_nt: TGTGCCAGCAGCTCTACAGGCATCTCTGGGGCCAACGTCCTGACTTTC
d_call: NA
j_call: TRBJ2-6
v_call: TRBV11-2
clone_size: few